These 27 T cell receptor beta chains were all obtained from the same sample, sequenced in a study of T cell responses to AZD1222 COVID-19 vaccine (dated by TCRdb to the early 2020s). Library creation used the immunoSEQ multiplex PCR assay. TCRdb obtained this table from immuneACCESS and retained in-frame rearrangements with V and J assigned. These tables miss some clones; where compared with another copy, unresolved V genes account for less than half of the shortfall, and the remainder is unexplained. The sample records tens of thousands of clones, 85% to 90% of which are singletons. About 10% of the sample is taken by the ten largest. The time point label corresponds to: baseline before first vaccination. Sequenced here: peripheral blood, sampled on day 0 of AZD1222 vaccination. Receptors were obtained from an adult in good health.

As DNA, the CDR3 is TGTGCCAGCAGCTTGAAGGAGGGTCCGGGTACTGAAGCTTTCTTT. It is translated as CASSLKEGPGTEAFF. The rearrangement links TRBV5-4 to TRBJ1-1; D is ambiguous. The CDR3 runs to 15 residues. Germline loops: CDR1 SGHNT, CDR2 YYREEE (reference sequence). V was trimmed by 1 base and J by 5 bases, leaving 15 bases between them.

This chain links TRBV3-1 (or the pseudogene TRBV3-2) with TRBJ1-1; D might be TRBD1 (6 bases). Germline V lookup: CDR1 LGHDT, CDR2 YNNKEL (reference sequence). The germline V and J ends were trimmed by 0 bases and 2 bases, with 10 bases remaining between them. There are 15 residues in the CDR3. This chain's CDR3 is CASSQDRRGNTEAFF. CDR3 coding DNA: TGTGCCAGCAGCCAAGATCGCAGGGGTAACACTGAAGCTTTCTTT.

The CDR3 protein is CASSLEGISTDTQYF. As DNA, the CDR3 is TGTGCCAGCAGCTTAGAAGGGATTAGCACAGATACGCAGTATTTT. V gene TRBV7-2 combines with J gene TRBJ2-3, with D unresolved. The CDR3 covers 15 residues. CDR1 SGHTA and CDR2 FQGNSA come from the germline V gene. Trimming pared 1 base from V and 0 bases from J, leaving 8 bases between.

This clone was seen a few times. The gene calls are TRBV5-4 and TRBJ1-5; D may be TRBD1 (5 bases). Germline V gene lookup returns CDR1 SGHNT and CDR2 YYREEE (reference sequence). This CDR3 has 13 residues. V was cut by 0 bases and J by 7 bases, with 8 bases left in between. DNA of the CDR3: TGTGCCAGCAGCTTGGCAGGGTCCCAGCCCCAGCATTTT. Amino acids: CASSLAGSQPQHF. The entire variable domain, with the rest obtained from reference TRBV5-4 and TRBJ1-5, is as follows: ETGVTQSPTHLIKTRGQQVTLRCSSQSGHNTVSWYQQALGQGPQFIFQYYREEENGRGNFPPRFSGLQFPNYSSELNVNALELDDSALYLCASSLAGSQPQHFGDGTRLSIL.

The rearrangement links TRBV6-1 to TRBJ2-1; no reliable D call. Germline assignment: CDR1 MNHNS and CDR2 SASEGT. The germline V and J ends were trimmed by 0 bases and 0 bases, with 9 bases remaining between them. The CDR3 spans 16 residues. CDR3 region: CASSEATWSSYNEQFF. The CDR3 bases are TGTGCCAGCAGTGAAGCTACCTGGAGCTCCTACAATGAGCAGTTCTTC.

V and J are TRBV5-1 and TRBJ2-5; D perhaps matches TRBD2 (5 bases). The length of the CDR3 is 16 residues. The V end was cut by 0 bases, the J end by 0 bases, with 12 bases between. Germline V gene sequence: CDR1 SGHRS, CDR2 YFSETQ. CDR3 DNA sequence: TGCGCCAGCAGCTTGGCCGCAGCGGACTACCAAGAGACCCAGTACTTC. Translated, it gives CASSLAAADYQETQYF.

The V call is TRBV19, the J call TRBJ2-7, with 7 positions matching TRBD2. CDR1 LNHDA and CDR2 SQIVND come from the germline V gene (reference sequence). The CDR3 runs to 13 residues. J gave up 5 bases and V 1 base, and 2 bases lay outside the gene matches. The CDR3 DNA is TGTGCCAGTAGTATAGTTGGGGGGGACGAGCAGTACTTC. Translation: CASSIVGGDEQYF. The variable domain in full, completed from reference TRBV19 and TRBJ2-7, reads DGGITQSPKYLFRKEGQNVTLSCEQNLNHDAMYWYRQDPGQGLRLIYYSQIVNDFQKGDIAEGYSVSREKKESFPLTVTSAQKNPTAFYLCASSIVGGDEQYFGPGTRLTVT.

This chain uses TRBV7-2 with TRBJ2-5; TRBD2 matches 15 bases. The CDR3 is 17 residues long. Trimming cost V 2 bases and J 5 bases; bases outside gene matches: 6. Germline CDR1 is SGHTA and CDR2 is FQGNSA. For the CDR3, the DNA is TGTGCCAGCAGCTTAACACCCGGACTAGCGGGGGGGGAGACCCAGTACTTC. It yields the protein CASSLTPGLAGGETQYF.

This chain links TRBV30 with TRBJ2-3, with a weak D call TRBD1 (6 bases). Germline V CDR1 and CDR2: GTSNPN, SVGIG (reference sequence). The CDR3 consists of 14 residues. V shed 6 bases and J shed 2 bases, with 15 bases lying between them. CDR3 coding DNA: TGTGCCTGCGGCTTGGGGGCGGCCACAGATACGCAGTATTTT. Encoded protein: CACGLGAATDTQYF.

The V call is TRBV19, the J call TRBJ2-7; TRBD2 is a possible D gene (6 bases). The V end was cut by 5 bases, the J end by 6 bases, with 14 bases between. CDR1 and CDR2 from the germline V gene are LNHDA and SQIVND (reference sequence). CDR3 length: 13 amino acids. The CDR3 region is CASSVSQGLEQYF. CDR3 sequence (DNA): TGTGCCAGTAGTGTCTCCCAGGGACTCGAGCAGTACTTC.

This chain uses TRBV2 with TRBJ2-3; 13 bases line up with TRBD2. The CDR3 is made up of 17 amino acids. Germline CDR1 is SNHLY and CDR2 is FYNNEI. V lost 6 bases to trimming and J lost 7 bases; unmatched junction nucleotides: 13. The CDR3 DNA follows: TGTGCCAGCAGCGACTGGGGGACTAGCGGGGTTCGGAATACGCAGTATTTT. The encoded protein is CASSDWGTSGVRNTQYF.

This clone has only one observation. The chain carries TRBV7-3 and TRBJ2-1, with TRBD2 identical over 7 bases. Germline loops: CDR1 SGHTA, CDR2 FQGTGA. Unmatched junction bases numbered 11, after V lost 5 bases and J lost 4 bases. The CDR3 contains 16 residues. In nucleotides, the CDR3 is TGTGCCAGCAGCCTCTCCGGACTAGTGGGTTACAATGAGCAGTTCTTC. It is translated as CASSLSGLVGYNEQFF.

The chain links TRBV5-1 to TRBJ1-5; 7 bases are a match to TRBD1. The CDR3 loop spans 14 amino acids. The ends lost 7 bases at V and 4 bases at J; junction bases unmatched: 8. Germline V gives CDR1 SGHRS, CDR2 YFSETQ. This chain's CDR3 is CASPRGRGNQPQHF. CDR3 coding DNA: TGCGCCAGCCCCAGAGGCAGGGGGAATCAGCCCCAGCATTTT.

The V gene is TRBV5-1, the J gene TRBJ1-2, with 8 bases aligning to TRBD1. This CDR3 region has 15 residues. Germline assignment: CDR1 SGHRS and CDR2 YFSETQ. The V and J ends lost 3 bases and 5 bases, in that order; junction bases with no gene match: 9. Here the CDR3 DNA reads TGCGCCAGCAGCTCCGGAAGACAGGGGACATATGGCTACACCTTC. This encodes CASSSGRQGTYGYTF.

The V and J genes are TRBV11-2 and TRBJ2-7; D call uncertain. The germline V gene encodes CDR1 SGHAT and CDR2 FQNNGV. The CDR3 has 15 residues. The ends were cut back, 0 bases at V and 1 base at J, with 10 bases in the middle. CDR3 in DNA: TGTGCCAGCAGCTTAGATCTGGACGGATCCTACGAGCAGTACTTC. Amino acids: CASSLDLDGSYEQYF. Variable domain in full (rest from reference TRBV11-2 and TRBJ2-7): EAGVAQSPRYKIIEKRQSVAFWCNPISGHATLYWYQQILGQGPKLLIQFQNNGVVDDSQLPKDRFSAERLKGVDSTLKIQPAKLEDSAVYLCASSLDLDGSYEQYFGPGTRLTVT.

V gene TRBV18 combines with J gene TRBJ2-5, with a possible D match to TRBD2 (5 bases). Germline CDR1 is KGHSH and CDR2 is LQKENI. The V gene lost 1 base and the J gene lost 5 bases, with 14 bases spanning the gap. This CDR3 is 15 amino acids long. CDR3 nucleotide sequence: TGTGCCAGCTCACCACGTGCAGGAGGCTCCGAGACCCAGTACTTC. Translating it yields CASSPRAGGSETQYF.

This clone showed up just a few times. The rearrangement joins TRBV30 to TRBJ1-6; the match to TRBD1 covers 8 bases. The CDR3 is 12 residues long. V gave up 3 bases and J gave up 8 bases; unmatched junction bases: 0. From germline, CDR1 is GTSNPN and CDR2 SVGIG (reference sequence). For the CDR3, the DNA is TGTGCCTGGAGGGGACAGGATTCACCCCTCCACTTT. Translation gives CAWRGQDSPLHF.

The rearrangement uses TRBV18 and TRBJ1-1; maybe TRBD1 (5 bases). Germline loops: CDR1 KGHSH, CDR2 LQKENI. V was trimmed by 3 bases and J by 1 base, leaving 15 bases between them. This CDR3 has 16 amino acids. Here the CDR3 reads CASSPMSGTTNTEAFF. CDR3 in DNA: TGTGCCAGCTCACCGATGTCCGGGACGACGAACACTGAAGCTTTCTTT.

The V call is TRBV7-2, the J call TRBJ1-6; D perhaps matches TRBD1 (5 bases). From germline, CDR1 is SGHTA and CDR2 FQGNSA. The CDR3 has 15 residues. V dropped 5 bases and J dropped 5 bases, with 13 bases sitting between them. CDR3 loop: CASSLQSGNNSPLHF. In nucleotides, the CDR3 is TGTGCCAGCAGCCTACAATCAGGGAATAATTCACCCCTCCACTTT.

J is TRBJ1-2 and V is TRBV7-9; TRBD1 is a possible D gene (5 bases). V was trimmed by 2 bases and J by 5 bases, leaving 9 bases between them. There are 13 residues in the CDR3. From germline, CDR1 is SEHNR and CDR2 FQNEAQ (reference sequence). CDR3: CASSLRGGYGYTF. DNA for the CDR3: TGTGCCAGCAGCTTACGGGGCGGGTATGGCTACACCTTC.

The rearrangement links TRBV5-1 to TRBJ1-4, with D tentatively TRBD1 (5 bases). The germline gives CDR1 SGHRS, CDR2 YFSETQ. The CDR3 runs 16 residues. Between the trimmed V and J ends, which lost 0 bases and 3 bases, there was a span of 12 bases. In DNA form, the CDR3 reads TGCGCCAGCAGCTTGGCCGGGGGAGAGGCTAATGAAAAACTGTTTTTT. This codes for CASSLAGGEANEKLFF. Combining the CDR3 with reference TRBV5-1 and TRBJ1-4 gives the whole variable domain KAGVTQTPRYLIKTRGQQVTLSCSPISGHRSVSWYQQTPGQGLQFLFEYFSETQRNKGNFPGRFSGRQFSNSRSEMNVSTLELGDSALYLCASSLAGGEANEKLFFGSGTQLSVL.

V is TRBV19 and J is TRBJ1-1, with a possible D match to TRBD1 (5 bases). V lost 4 bases to trimming and J lost 7 bases, with 16 bases between them. The CDR3 is 14 amino acids. Germline CDR1 is LNHDA and CDR2 is SQIVND (reference sequence). CDR3 residues: CASSRLGTAVEAFF. Written as DNA, the CDR3 is TGTGCCAGTAGTAGGCTCGGGACCGCCGTTGAAGCTTTCTTT.

CDR3 coding DNA: TGTGCCAGCAGCCAAGGACGGACGAACACTGAAGCTTTCTTT. As protein: CASSQGRTNTEAFF. The chain recombines TRBV3-1 (or the pseudogene TRBV3-2) with TRBJ1-1; D is unresolved. Germline CDR1 LGHDT, CDR2 YNNKEL (reference sequence). The CDR3 totals 14 residues. V was clipped by 1 base and J by 1 base, with 7 bases between them.

V is TRBV5-4 and J is TRBJ1-4; 7 nucleotides line up with TRBD1. Germline V CDR1 and CDR2: SGHNT, YYREEE (reference sequence). With V trimmed by 4 bases and J by 5 bases, 11 bases remained unmatched. The CDR3 spans 16 residues. CDR3 loop: CASSVDRDSMNEKLFF. The CDR3 region has the DNA TGTGCCAGCAGCGTAGACCGGGACAGCATGAATGAAAAACTGTTTTTT.

The chain is built from TRBV5-6 and TRBJ2-3, with D uncertain. The CDR3 spans 13 residues. Trimming left V 4 bases short and J 2 bases short, with 8 bases between. CDR1 and CDR2 from the germline V gene are SGHDT and YYEEEE. CDR3 residues: CASSRLNTDTQYF. The CDR3 DNA follows: TGTGCCAGCAGCCGACTCAACACAGATACGCAGTATTTT.

The rearrangement uses TRBV24-1 and TRBJ2-2, with a possible D match to TRBD2 (6 bases). Deletions cut 3 bases from V and 4 bases from J, with 20 bases between. Germline assignment: CDR1 KGHDR and CDR2 SFDVKD. CDR3 length: 18 amino acids. CDR3 DNA sequence: TGTGCCACCAGTGATCCCTCGTTCGGGGACGGGGGCACCGGGGAGCTGTTTTTT. Its protein product is CATSDPSFGDGGTGELFF.

The chain links TRBV30 to TRBJ1-5; maybe TRBD1 (5 bases). The V gene's germline CDR1 is GTSNPN and CDR2 SVGIG (reference sequence). V was clipped by 8 bases and J by 5 bases, with 19 bases between them. The CDR3 totals 14 residues. CDR3 sequence reads: CAARQAGDHQPQHF. For the CDR3, the DNA is TGTGCCGCCCGCCAGGCGGGGGATCATCAGCCCCAGCATTTT.